These T cell receptor beta chains were read from a single sample in a study of blood T cells in healthy people across ages. TCRdb itself ran the 5' RACE reads through MiXCR, one entry per CDR3 protein. Found here are some 1.8 million distinct CDR3 sequences, 39% of them singletons; the top ten hold under 25%. The source material was blood. The source is a human donor in good health. Each CDR3 is given with its conserved first and last residue. The order of the fields is clone size, J gene, V gene, D gene, CDR3 protein, CDR3 DNA. The D gene is left open where the match is weak. Rows may omit the clone size; those that give it use once, few, many or a size class.

abundance: .
j_gene: TRBJ2-1
v_gene: TRBV5-1
d_gene: .
CDR3aa: CASSLGGETYNEQFF
CDR3nt: TGCGCCAGCAGCTTGGGGGGGGAGACCTACAATGAGCAGTTCTTC

abundance: .
j_gene: TRBJ1-5
v_gene: TRBV4-3
d_gene: TRBD1
CDR3aa: CASGLGQGVQPQHF
CDR3nt: TGCGCCAGCGGCCTGGGACAGGGGGTTCAGCCCCAGCATTTT

abundance: .
j_gene: TRBJ2-3
v_gene: TRBV4-2
d_gene: .
CDR3aa: CASSQDLGQNTDTQYF
CDR3nt: TGTGCCAGCAGCCAAGATTTAGGACAGAACACAGATACGCAGTATTTT

abundance: .
j_gene: TRBJ2-1
v_gene: TRBV7-8
d_gene: TRBD2
CDR3aa: CASSLTAGGQGEQFF
CDR3nt: TGTGCCAGCAGCTTAACAGCGGGGGGGCAGGGTGAGCAGTTCTTC

abundance: few
j_gene: TRBJ2-4
v_gene: TRBV12-3/TRBV12-4
d_gene: .
CDR3aa: CASSPGHQAKNIQYF
CDR3nt: TGTGCCAGCAGCCCGGGACATCAAGCCAAAAACATTCAGTACTTC

abundance: many
j_gene: TRBJ1-1
v_gene: TRBV4-1
d_gene: .
CDR3aa: CASTGETEAFF
CDR3nt: TGCGCCAGCACCGGGGAGACTGAAGCTTTCTTT

abundance: few
j_gene: TRBJ2-1
v_gene: TRBV6-2/TRBV6-3
d_gene: .
CDR3aa: CASSLRTDNEQFF
CDR3nt: TGTGCCAGCAGTTTAAGGACAGACAATGAGCAGTTCTTC

abundance: few
j_gene: TRBJ1-2
v_gene: TRBV9
d_gene: .
CDR3aa: CASSVDRGSDGYTF
CDR3nt: TGTGCCAGCAGCGTAGACCGGGGATCGGATGGCTACACCTTC

abundance: .
j_gene: TRBJ1-5
v_gene: TRBV7-8
d_gene: TRBD1
CDR3aa: CASSPWTGEGNQSQHF
CDR3nt: TGCGCCAGCAGCCCATGGACAGGGGAGGGCAATCAGTCCCAGCATTTT

abundance: .
j_gene: TRBJ1-5
v_gene: TRBV5-6
d_gene: TRBD1
CDR3aa: CASSLFAGGGHQPQHF
CDR3nt: TGTGCCAGCAGCTTGTTCGCAGGGGGCGGGCATCAGCCCCAGCATTTT

abundance: few
j_gene: TRBJ1-1
v_gene: TRBV9
d_gene: .
CDR3aa: CASSVGTTEAFF
CDR3nt: TGTGCCAGCAGTGTCGGGACAACTGAAGCTTTCTTT

abundance: .
j_gene: TRBJ2-1
v_gene: TRBV7-2
d_gene: TRBD2
CDR3aa: CASGERRLAGYNEQFF
CDR3nt: TGTGCCAGCGGCGAGCGTCGGCTAGCGGGGTACAATGAGCAGTTCTTC

abundance: .
j_gene: TRBJ1-4
v_gene: TRBV11-2
d_gene: TRBD1
CDR3aa: CASSNSTQGWYRKLFF
CDR3nt: TGTGCCAGCAGCAATTCCACACAGGGGTGGTATAGAAAACTGTTTTTT

abundance: .
j_gene: TRBJ1-2
v_gene: TRBV7-2
d_gene: .
CDR3aa: CASSPLPRRFTNYGYTF
CDR3nt: TGTGCCAGCAGCCCTCTCCCTCGGCGGTTCACTAACTATGGCTACACCTTC

abundance: few
j_gene: TRBJ2-5
v_gene: TRBV6-2/TRBV6-3
d_gene: TRBD1
CDR3aa: CASRRWDREETQYF
CDR3nt: TGTGCCAGCAGGCGCTGGGACAGGGAAGAGACCCAGTACTTC

abundance: .
j_gene: TRBJ2-1
v_gene: TRBV27
d_gene: .
CDR3aa: CASSLGAGSEQFF
CDR3nt: TGTGCCAGCAGTTTGGGAGCCGGGAGTGAGCAGTTCTTC